A single sample is the source of the 8 T cell receptor beta chains below, sequenced in a study of T cell responses to AZD1222 COVID-19 vaccine. This table comes from immunoSEQ multiplex PCR, and its TCRdb copy is limited to in-frame clones, with some not included. Of approximately 170,000 clones listed, around nine tenths are singletons. Specimen: peripheral blood, collected 28 days after the second AZD1222 dose. These receptors were collected from an adult who received the AZD1222 COVID-19 vaccine.

The CDR3 coding sequence is TGTGCCACCCGGGACAGGGCCTACGAGCAGTACTTC. Translated, it gives CATRDRAYEQYF. This chain uses TRBV28 with TRBJ2-7; 9 positions agree with TRBD1. Germline assignment: CDR1 MDHEN and CDR2 SYDVKM. This CDR3 spans 12 amino acids. Losses at the gene ends were 10 bases for V and 2 bases for J; bases not matched to a gene: 3.

The gene calls are TRBV19 and TRBJ1-6; unclear D gene. Trimming took off 6 bases at V and 4 bases at J, with 10 bases between the two ends. CDR1 and CDR2 (germline): LNHDA, SQIVND (reference sequence). The CDR3 spans 14 residues. Here the CDR3 reads CASRAPAYNSPLHF. CDR3 coding DNA: TGTGCCAGTAGGGCGCCGGCTTATAATTCACCCCTCCACTTT.

The chain has TRBV11-2 and TRBJ2-2, with 7 bases identical to TRBD1. Germline values: CDR1 SGHAT, CDR2 FQNNGV. Germline trimming cut 8 bases from V and 0 bases from J; bases unmatched to any gene: 6. This CDR3 has 15 amino acids. CDR3 nucleotides: TGTGCCAGCCGGGACAGACCTGCGAACACCGGGGAGCTGTTTTTT. It encodes CASRDRPANTGELFF. The entire variable domain, with the rest obtained from reference TRBV11-2 and TRBJ2-2, is as follows: EAGVAQSPRYKIIEKRQSVAFWCNPISGHATLYWYQQILGQGPKLLIQFQNNGVVDDSQLPKDRFSAERLKGVDSTLKIQPAKLEDSAVYLCASRDRPANTGELFFGEGSRLTVL.

The chain joins TRBV3-1 (or the pseudogene TRBV3-2) to TRBJ2-2; 7 nucleotides align to TRBD2. J gave up 7 bases and V 3 bases, and 8 bases lay outside the gene matches. This CDR3 contains 15 residues. The germline gives CDR1 LGHDT, CDR2 YNNKEL (reference sequence). The chain's CDR3 is CASSHKSGVIGELFF. DNA of the CDR3: TGTGCCAGCAGCCACAAAAGCGGGGTCATCGGGGAGCTGTTTTTT.

This chain uses TRBV7-3 with TRBJ2-3, with 8 bases identical to TRBD2. The length of the CDR3 is 15 residues. Germline V CDR1 and CDR2: SGHTA, FQGTGA. The V segment lost 5 bases and the J segment 2 bases; nucleotides outside the gene matches: 6. CDR3: CASSVSGGSTDTQYF. The CDR3 region has the DNA TGTGCCAGCAGCGTGAGCGGGGGTTCCACAGATACGCAGTATTTT.

The chain employs TRBV5-4 and TRBJ2-5, with 16 bases lining up with TRBD2. J gave up 5 bases and V 4 bases, and 8 bases lay outside the gene matches. The V gene's germline CDR1 is SGHNT and CDR2 YYREEE (reference sequence). The CDR3 sequence is 17 residues long. The CDR3 coding sequence is TGTGCCAGCAGCCCGGGACTAGCGGGGGGGGATGCGGAGACCCAGTACTTC. Its translation is CASSPGLAGGDAETQYF.

V and J are TRBV20-1 and TRBJ2-4; D not certain. V was cut by 3 bases and J by 8 bases, with 8 bases left in between. Germline CDR1 and CDR2: DFQATT and SNEGSKA (reference sequence). This CDR3 is built from 11 residues. The DNA for the CDR3 is TGCAGTGCTAGGTATGAGGACATTCAGTACTTC. As protein: CSARYEDIQYF.

The V call is TRBV6-2 or TRBV6-3, the J call TRBJ1-2, with a weak D call TRBD1 (6 bases). With 2 bases removed from V and 9 bases from J, the gap between germline ends came to 13 bases. Germline lookup yields CDR1 MNHEY and CDR2 SVGEGT. This CDR3 has 13 residues. CDR3 residues: CASSYAAGVRYTF. CDR3 DNA: TGTGCCAGCAGTTACGCCGCAGGGGTTCGCTACACCTTC.